The 2 T cell receptor beta chains in this list originate from one sample, sequenced in a study of PD-1 blockade in mismatch repair-deficient tumors. Repertoires were generated with immunoSEQ multiplex PCR, while TCRdb's copy carries only in-frame clones and drops some. The profile covers 100,000 to 150,000 clones, with 85% to 90% appearing a single time and less than 15% taken by the ten largest. The input for sequencing was peripheral blood, taken 44 weeks after starting pembrolizumab. These receptors were taken from an adult with mismatch repair-deficient cancer.

The table lists this clone with a count of one. The V and J genes are TRBV7-8 and TRBJ1-4; D remains ambiguous. In germline, CDR1 is SGHVS, CDR2 FQNEAQ. V gave up 4 bases and J gave up 5 bases, with 17 bases separating them. CDR3 size: 16 residues. The CDR3 sequence is CASSSQSVGKNEKLFF. CDR3 coding DNA: TGTGCCAGCAGCTCCCAATCCGTGGGGAAGAATGAAAAACTGTTTTTT.

The rearrangement uses TRBV7-9 and TRBJ2-5, with 13 nucleotides matching TRBD2. The junction had 11 bases not matched to a gene; V was cut back by 3 bases and J by 4 bases. The CDR3 is 18 residues long. Germline loops: CDR1 SEHNR, CDR2 FQNEAQ (reference sequence). For the CDR3, the DNA is TGTGCCAGCAGCTTCGTCCGGACTAGCGGGAGTGTGCGAGAGACCCAGTACTTC. Translating it yields CASSFVRTSGSVRETQYF.